The 20 T cell receptor beta chains below all came from one sample that was sequenced in a study of molecular identifiers for immune sequencing clone quantification. TCRdb re-analysed the PCR reads in MiXCR, keeping a single row per CDR3 protein. The repertoire holds 63,000 or so distinct CDR3 sequences, with 15% to 20% as singletons. The sample consisted of naive CD8+ T cells from blood, with Jurkat cell RNA spiked in. This sample's subset: FACS-sorted CD8+CD4-CCR7+CD45RA+ naive T cells. Source of these receptors: a human donor in good health. Some libraries in this study had Jurkat cell RNA spiked in.

In this sample, this clonotype turned up many times. The chain recombines TRBV14 with TRBJ2-3, with TRBD2 matching over 9 bases. The CDR3 spans 17 residues. The junction had 5 bases not matched to a gene; V was cut back by 1 base and J by 0 bases. The germline gives CDR1 SGHDN, CDR2 FVKESK. The CDR3 nucleotides are TGTGCCAGCAGCCAAGGGCTAGCGGGACCAAGCACAGATACGCAGTATTTT. Encoded protein: CASSQGLAGPSTDTQYF.

There are a few counts of this clonotype. This clone may be a read error of a much larger clone one base away. Since the CDR3 does not end with the conserved phenylalanine or tryptophan, this likely comes from a read error. No DNA is shown, since the ends of the CDR3 on it are uncertain; the CDR3 is the one TCRdb lists. The chain recombines TRBV3-1 with TRBJ1-1; the table's TRBD1 call for D was not verified on the DNA. The germline V gene has CDR1 LGHDT and CDR2 YNNKEL (reference sequence). The CDR3 length equals 15 residues, ends included. The CDR3: CASSLVPGTGVGTFL.

Worth noting for this clonotype: Possible read error: a much larger clone is one base away. This chain links TRBV6-5 with TRBJ2-1; D might be TRBD1 (5 bases). This CDR3 comprises 16 residues. Germline V lookup: CDR1 MNHEY, CDR2 SVGAGI. The CDR3 spells CASSYSVQGPYNEQLF. In DNA, the CDR3 is TGTGCCAGCAGTTACTCGGTGCAGGGTCCCTACAATGAGCAGCTCTTC.

In its sample, this clonotype was seen many times. The chain has TRBV12-5 and TRBJ2-3; 8 positions match TRBD2. The germline CDR1 and CDR2 sequences are LGHNT and FRNRAP. This CDR3 has 18 residues. Trimming took 3 bases from V and 0 from J; bases not matched to a gene: 11. In DNA, the CDR3 is TGTGCTAGTGGTTTTTTTGCAGTCGGGGGGGCCAGCACAGATACGCAGTATTTT. It specifies CASGFFAVGGASTDTQYF.

Concerning this clonotype itself: This sequence may be a read error, since a much larger clone differs from it by one base. The J gene is TRBJ1-1, the V gene TRBV5-1; no clear D gene. In germline, CDR1 is SGHRS, CDR2 YFSETQ. CDR3 length: 13 amino acids. The CDR3 loop reads CASSLMGGTEVFF. In nucleotides, the CDR3 is TGCGCCAGCAGCTTGATGGGTGGTACTGAAGTTTTCTTT.

This clonotype has at least ten counts. The genes are TRBV7-2 and TRBJ2-1; 11 nucleotides agree with TRBD2. The germline V gene encodes CDR1 SGHTA and CDR2 FQGNSA. Losses at the gene ends were 3 bases for V and 4 bases for J; bases not matched to a gene: 5. This CDR3 has 16 residues. Here the CDR3 reads CASSFGGLAVYNEQFF. The CDR3 region has the DNA TGTGCCAGCAGCTTCGGGGGACTAGCGGTTTACAATGAGCAGTTCTTC. Filled out from reference TRBV7-2 and TRBJ2-1, the complete variable domain reads GAGVSQSPSNKVTEKGKDVELRCDPISGHTALYWYRQSLGQGLEFLIYFQGNSAPDKSGLPSDRFSAERTGGSVSTLTIQRTQQEDSAVYLCASSFGGLAVYNEQFFGPGTRLTVL.

J is TRBJ2-1 and V is TRBV11-1, with a weak D call TRBD2 (6 bases). The ends were cut back, 5 bases at V and 7 bases at J, with 21 bases in the middle. CDR1 and CDR2 (germline): SGHAT, FQDESV (reference sequence). This CDR3 contains 16 residues. CDR3 DNA sequence: TGTGCCAGCAGCCGACCCCCGGGACTTACACGTAATGAGCAGTTCTTC. It codes for CASSRPPGLTRNEQFF.

In this sample, this clonotype turned up many times. This sequence joins TRBV27 and TRBJ2-3; D gene uncertain. Germline values: CDR1 MNHEY, CDR2 SMNVEV (reference sequence). This CDR3 is 11 amino acids long. Trimming cost V 8 bases and J 2 bases, with 5 bases left between them. The CDR3 region is CASGSTDTQYF. CDR3 in DNA: TGTGCCAGCGGGTCCACAGATACGCAGTATTTT.

Concerning this clonotype itself: Just one base apart from a much larger clone, this may be a read error. The rearrangement joins TRBV7-9 to TRBJ2-1, with D maybe TRBD2 (6 bases). Per germline, CDR1 SEHNR and CDR2 FQNEAQ (reference sequence). This CDR3 comprises 15 residues. Between the trimmed V and J ends, which lost 3 bases and 8 bases, there was a span of 17 bases. CDR3: CASSFSTPSADEQFF. Written as DNA, the CDR3 is TGTGCCAGCAGCTTCTCTACACCTAGCGCCGATGAGCAGTTCTTC.

The CDR3 protein is CASSPQGAHSRYF. Written as DNA, the CDR3 is TGTGCCAGCAGCCCACAGGGGGCCCACAGTCGGTACTTC. This rearrangement joins TRBV12-3 or TRBV12-4 to TRBJ2-7; 9 bases line up with TRBD1. CDR3 length: 13 residues. V lost 6 bases and J lost 12; bases outside the gene matches: 12.

The chain combines TRBV19 with TRBJ2-3; maybe TRBD2 (6 bases). V lost 3 bases and J lost 0, with 10 bases in between. The CDR3 is 15 residues long. The germline V gene has CDR1 LNHDA and CDR2 SQIVND (reference sequence). DNA for the CDR3: TGTGCCAGTAGTATTGTGGGGGGAAGCACAGATACGCAGTATTTT. It is translated as CASSIVGGSTDTQYF. Looking up the rest from reference TRBV19 and TRBJ2-3 gives the full variable domain: DGGITQSPKYLFRKEGQNVTLSCEQNLNHDAMYWYRQDPGQGLRLIYYSQIVNDFQKGDIAEGYSVSREKKESFPLTVTSAQKNPTAFYLCASSIVGGSTDTQYFGPGTRLTVL.

The table lists this clonotype with many counts. The rearrangement links TRBV27 to TRBJ2-1; possible D gene TRBD2, 6 bases. From germline, CDR1 is MNHEY and CDR2 SMNVEV (reference sequence). Deletions cut 3 bases from V and 4 bases from J, with 13 bases between. This CDR3 comprises 15 residues. In DNA, the CDR3 is TGTGCCAGCAGTTTTGCAGCGGAGGGGTACAATGAGCAGTTCTTC. As protein: CASSFAAEGYNEQFF.

CDR3 DNA: TGTGCCAGCAGCTCCTCGGGGGCGGTCGTATCCGAGCAGTACTTC. This encodes CASSSSGAVVSEQYF. The chain carries TRBV9 and TRBJ2-7; D may correspond to TRBD1 or TRBD2 (6 bases each). CDR1 and CDR2 from the germline V gene are SGDLS and YYNGEE. The CDR3 is made up of 15 amino acids. V was pared by 4 bases and J by 6 bases, with 20 bases between.

This clonotype was picked up many times. The chain carries TRBV5-1 and TRBJ1-1, with TRBD1 identical over 9 bases. Germline V CDR1 and CDR2: SGHRS, YFSETQ. V lost 3 bases to trimming and J lost 0 bases; unmatched junction nucleotides: 6. This CDR3 comprises 16 residues. The CDR3 loop is CASSSRTGAMNTEAFF. CDR3 sequence (DNA): TGCGCCAGCAGCTCCCGGACAGGGGCGATGAACACTGAAGCTTTCTTT.

The sample holds many counts of this clonotype. The chain has TRBV4-1 and TRBJ2-7; maybe TRBD1 (6 bases). This CDR3 is built from 14 residues. Germline values: CDR1 MGHRA, CDR2 YSYEKL. V was shortened by 4 bases and J by 4 bases, with 14 bases between the two germline ends. CDR3 loop: CASSPRDTEYEQYF. The CDR3, as DNA: TGCGCCAGCAGCCCCCGGGACACCGAATACGAGCAGTACTTC.

The V call is TRBV27, the J call TRBJ2-7, with D perhaps given as TRBD1 or TRBD2 (7 bases each). This CDR3 has 14 residues. Looked up from germline, CDR1 is MNHEY and CDR2 is SMNVEV (reference sequence). With 9 bases removed from V and 0 bases from J, the gap between germline ends came to 15 bases. In DNA, the CDR3 is TGTGCCAGTGGGGAGGGGGCTAGCTCCTACGAGCAGTACTTC. Translated: CASGEGASSYEQYF.

This clonotype occurred many times. The chain links TRBV20-1 to TRBJ1-5; no definite D call. The CDR3 runs 15 residues. CDR1 and CDR2 from the germline V gene are DFQATT and SNEGSKA (reference sequence). V was pared by 0 bases and J by 7 bases, with 16 bases between. The CDR3 spells CSARDVGLGGQPQHF. CDR3 bases: TGCAGTGCTAGAGATGTGGGCCTAGGCGGCCAGCCCCAGCATTTT.

This clonotype occurred many times. The V call is TRBV29-1, the J call TRBJ2-3; unclear D gene. V was shortened by 3 bases and J by 0 bases, with 7 bases between the two germline ends. Germline lookup yields CDR1 SQVTM and CDR2 ANQGSEA. The CDR3 totals 13 residues. The CDR3 DNA follows: TGCAGCGTTGAGCCAGCTAGCACAGATACGCAGTATTTT. Its translation: CSVEPASTDTQYF.

Concerning this clonotype itself: A single base separates this from a much larger clone, so it may be a read error. J is TRBJ1-3 and V is TRBV27; D gene ambiguous. The CDR3 has 13 amino acids. Germline V gene lookup returns CDR1 MNHEY and CDR2 SMNVEV (reference sequence). The ends were cut back, 7 bases at V and 2 bases at J, with 9 bases in the middle. CDR3 sequence (DNA): TGTGCCAGCACCTTTTTCCCTGGAAACACCATATATTTT. This translates into CASTFFPGNTIYF.

As for this clonotype: A much larger clonotype is one base distant, so this may be a read error. The rearrangement links TRBV7-6 to TRBJ2-2, with D possibly being TRBD2 (5 bases). Germline V gene sequence: CDR1 SGHVS, CDR2 FNYEAQ. The CDR3 consists of 13 residues. This chain's CDR3 is CASSLGSTGELLF. CDR3 coding DNA: TGTGCCAGCAGCCTAGGGTCCACCGGGGAGCTGCTTTTT.